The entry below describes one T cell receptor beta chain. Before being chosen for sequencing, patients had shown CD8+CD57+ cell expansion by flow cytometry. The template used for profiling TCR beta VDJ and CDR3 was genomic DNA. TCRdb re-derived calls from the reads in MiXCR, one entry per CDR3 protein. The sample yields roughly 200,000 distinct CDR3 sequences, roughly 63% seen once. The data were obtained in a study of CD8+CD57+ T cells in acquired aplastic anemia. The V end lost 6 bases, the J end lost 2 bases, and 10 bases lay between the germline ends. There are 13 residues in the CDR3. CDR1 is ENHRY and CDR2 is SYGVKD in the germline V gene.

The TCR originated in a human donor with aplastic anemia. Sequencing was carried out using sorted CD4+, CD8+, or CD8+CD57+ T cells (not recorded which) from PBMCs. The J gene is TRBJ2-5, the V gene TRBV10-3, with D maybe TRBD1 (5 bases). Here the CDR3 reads CAIRTVGQETQYF. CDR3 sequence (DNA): TGTGCCATCAGGACAGTGGGGCAAGAGACCCAGTACTTC.